A selection of T cell receptor beta chains follows, all from one sample in a study of T-cell reconstitution after alpha-beta-depleted transplantation in children. TCRdb called the PCR reads again in MiXCR, with one record for every CDR3 protein. The sample carries some 600,000 distinct CDR3 sequences, roughly 17% recorded once. The specimen was PBMCs from the stem cell graft donor, collected from the stem cell graft. The receptors here all came from a human donor who donated a stem cell graft to a child with acute myeloid leukemia. Each CDR3 is given with its conserved first and last residue. A D gene is named only where the DNA matches it firmly. The size entry is marked missing in some rows and otherwise reads once, few, many or a size class.

>many|TRBJ2-6|TRBV12-3/TRBV12-4|.
TGTGCCAGCAGTTTCACGGCCTCTGGGGCCAACGTCCTGACTTTC
CASSFTASGANVLTF
>.|TRBJ1-6|TRBV7-2|TRBD1
TGTGCCAGCACCTCCCCCTCGTACGGACAGGGGGTTTCACCCCTCCACTTT
CASTSPSYGQGVSPLHF
>.|TRBJ2-7|TRBV11-3|.
TGTGCCAGCAGCCTCCCGTCCTTCGGCGAGCAGTACTTC
CASSLPSFGEQYF
>many|TRBJ2-1|TRBV20-1|TRBD1
TGCAGTGCTAGAGATCCGGCAGGGGGCTCTCTCTACAATGAGCAGTTCTTC
CSARDPAGGSLYNEQFF
>few|TRBJ1-5|TRBV5-1|TRBD1
TGCGCCATTATAGGACAGGGTAATCAGCCCCAGCATTTT
CAIIGQGNQPQHF
>many|TRBJ1-1|TRBV20-1|.
TGCAGTGCTGGAAGGGGTGGCACTGAAGCTTTCTTT
CSAGRGGTEAFF
>.|TRBJ2-5|TRBV5-6|.
TGTGCCAGCAGCTTGGTTAGGGCTGAAGAGACCCAGTACTTC
CASSLVRAEETQYF
>many|TRBJ2-7|TRBV6-2/TRBV6-3|.
TGTGCCTCCCAGGGGCTGGACGGAACCTACGAGCAGTACTTC
CASQGLDGTYEQYF
>.|TRBJ2-4|TRBV2|TRBD2
TGTGCCAGCAGTGCATGGGGGGGAAACATTCAGTACTTC
CASSAWGGNIQYF
>many|TRBJ1-6|TRBV20-1|.
TGCAGTGCTTTCCCGCCTGGGACCCAGTATTCACCCCTCCACTTT
CSAFPPGTQYSPLHF
>many|TRBJ1-5|TRBV20-1|TRBD1
TGCAGTGCTAGAGATTCAGGGGGACAGGGGGTCAGGCAGCCCCAGCATTTT
CSARDSGGQGVRQPQHF
>.|TRBJ1-2|TRBV7-2|TRBD1
TGTGCCAGCAGCTTTGGATCTCACGGACAGGCCTACACCTTC
CASSFGSHGQAYTF
>few|TRBJ2-1|TRBV12-3/TRBV12-4|TRBD2
TGTGCCAGCAGCCTGGGACTACCCCAACATGAGCAGTTCTTC
CASSLGLPQHEQFF
>few|TRBJ1-1|TRBV7-2|.
TGTGCCAGCAGCTCTAGTTTCCTCGGTTTGAACACTGAAGCTTTCTTT
CASSSSFLGLNTEAFF
>.|TRBJ1-6|TRBV15|.
TGTGCCACCGGGGGGGGTAGATCCTATAATTCACCCCTCCACTTT
CATGGGRSYNSPLHF
>.|TRBJ2-3|TRBV28|TRBD2
TGTGCCAGCAGTGAGCGGGGGGGACTCACAGATACGCAGTATTTT
CASSERGGLTDTQYF
>many|TRBJ2-1|TRBV5-1|TRBD2
TGCGCCAGCAGCGAAGGAACGGGGGGGCATGGGAATGAGCAGTTCTTC
CASSEGTGGHGNEQFF
>.|TRBJ2-1|TRBV7-9|.
TGTGCCAGCAGCTTATTCTTTCTCGGCGAGCAGTTCTTC
CASSLFFLGEQFF
>few|TRBJ2-1|TRBV18|TRBD2
TGTGCCAGCTCACGCCCGGGGCTAGCGGGGGGAAGTGAGCAGTTCTTC
CASSRPGLAGGSEQFF
>.|TRBJ2-5|TRBV5-1|TRBD2
TGCGCCAGCAGCGCGGGGGGGCTTGAGACCCAGTACTTC
CASSAGGLETQYF
>.|TRBJ1-6|TRBV6-5|TRBD1
TGTGCCAGCAGTTACTCGAGGGGACAGGGGAATTCACCCCTCCACTTT
CASSYSRGQGNSPLHF